The sequence of this T cell receptor beta chain was determined in a study of blood T cell repertoires in COVID-19. Across the whole study: T cells, B-cell-depleted T cells, or PBMCs provided the cDNA or gDNA that served as material.

The CDR3 sequence is 14 residues long. The ends lost 3 bases at V and 4 bases at J; junction bases unmatched: 3. The germline CDR1 and CDR2 sequences are SGDLS and YYNGEE. While infection was still active, Seattle patients were enrolled and then followed longitudinally. As processed by the authors: Reference gene primer amplification gave estimated nucleated cell counts. Clones were read by immunoSEQ multiplex PCR, and TCRdb kept only the in-frame ones, dropping some. That table supplies the V and J calls and clone size; D and trimming were determined from the DNA. Of over 250,000 clones in the sample, more than 85% were seen once. This clone was counted once.

Sequencing used peripheral blood. The chain carries TRBV9 and TRBJ2-7, with 11 bases matching TRBD1. The TCR originated in a person in their late teens or twenties with COVID-19, enrolled during active disease. CDR3 region: CASSAGTGGYEQYF. The CDR3 DNA reads TGTGCCAGCAGCGCCGGGACAGGGGGTTACGAGCAGTACTTC.